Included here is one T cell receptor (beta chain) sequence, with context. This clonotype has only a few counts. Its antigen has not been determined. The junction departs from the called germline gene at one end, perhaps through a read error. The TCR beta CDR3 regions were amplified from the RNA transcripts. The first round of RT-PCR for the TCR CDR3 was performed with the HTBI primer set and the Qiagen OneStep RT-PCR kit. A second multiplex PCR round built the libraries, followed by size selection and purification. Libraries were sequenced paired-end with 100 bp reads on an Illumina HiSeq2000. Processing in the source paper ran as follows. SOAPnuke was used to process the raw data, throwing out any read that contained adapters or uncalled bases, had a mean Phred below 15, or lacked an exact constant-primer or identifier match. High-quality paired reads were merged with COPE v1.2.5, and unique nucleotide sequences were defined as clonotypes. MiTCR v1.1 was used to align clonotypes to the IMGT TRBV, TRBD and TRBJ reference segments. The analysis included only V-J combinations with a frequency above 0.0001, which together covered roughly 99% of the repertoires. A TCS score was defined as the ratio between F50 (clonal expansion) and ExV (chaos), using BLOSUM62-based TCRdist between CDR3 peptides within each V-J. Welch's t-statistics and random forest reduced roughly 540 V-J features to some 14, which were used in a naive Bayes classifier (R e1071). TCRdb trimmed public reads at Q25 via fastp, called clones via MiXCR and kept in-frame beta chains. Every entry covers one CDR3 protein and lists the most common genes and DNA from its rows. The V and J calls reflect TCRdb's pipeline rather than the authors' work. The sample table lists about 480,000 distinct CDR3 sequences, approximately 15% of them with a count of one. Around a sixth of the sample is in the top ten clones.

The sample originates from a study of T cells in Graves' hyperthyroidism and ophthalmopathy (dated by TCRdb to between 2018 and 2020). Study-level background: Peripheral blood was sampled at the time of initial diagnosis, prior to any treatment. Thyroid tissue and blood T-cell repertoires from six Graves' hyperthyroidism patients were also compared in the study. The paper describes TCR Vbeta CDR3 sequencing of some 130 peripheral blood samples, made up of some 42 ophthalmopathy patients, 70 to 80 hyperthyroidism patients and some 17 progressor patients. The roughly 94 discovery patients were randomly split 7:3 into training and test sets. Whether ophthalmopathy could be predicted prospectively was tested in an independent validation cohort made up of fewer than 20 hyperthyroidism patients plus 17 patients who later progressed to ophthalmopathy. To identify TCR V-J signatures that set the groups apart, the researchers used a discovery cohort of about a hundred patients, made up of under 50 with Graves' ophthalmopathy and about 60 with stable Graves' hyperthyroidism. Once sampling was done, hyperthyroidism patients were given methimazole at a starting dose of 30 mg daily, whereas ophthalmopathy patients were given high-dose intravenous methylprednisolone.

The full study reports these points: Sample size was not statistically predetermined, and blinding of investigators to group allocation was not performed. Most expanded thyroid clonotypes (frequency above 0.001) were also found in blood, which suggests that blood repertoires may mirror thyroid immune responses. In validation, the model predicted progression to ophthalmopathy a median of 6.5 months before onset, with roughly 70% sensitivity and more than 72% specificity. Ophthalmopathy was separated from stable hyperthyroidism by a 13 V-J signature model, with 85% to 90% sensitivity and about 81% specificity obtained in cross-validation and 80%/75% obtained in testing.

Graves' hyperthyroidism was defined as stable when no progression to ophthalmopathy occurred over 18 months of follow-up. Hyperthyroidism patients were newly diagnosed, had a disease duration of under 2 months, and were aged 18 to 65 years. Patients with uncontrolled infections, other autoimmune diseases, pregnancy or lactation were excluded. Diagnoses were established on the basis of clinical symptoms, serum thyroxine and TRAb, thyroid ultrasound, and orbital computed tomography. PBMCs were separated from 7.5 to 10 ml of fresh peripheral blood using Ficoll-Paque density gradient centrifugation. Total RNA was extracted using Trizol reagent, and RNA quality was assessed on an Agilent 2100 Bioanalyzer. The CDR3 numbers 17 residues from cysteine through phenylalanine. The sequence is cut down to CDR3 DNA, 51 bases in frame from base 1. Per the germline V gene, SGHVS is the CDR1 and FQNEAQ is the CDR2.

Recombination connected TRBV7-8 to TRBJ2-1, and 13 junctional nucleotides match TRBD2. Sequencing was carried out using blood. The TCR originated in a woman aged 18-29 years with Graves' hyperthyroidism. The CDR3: CANSLSRLAGGLDEQFF. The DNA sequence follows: TGTGCCAACAGCTTATCCAGACTAGCGGGAGGACTGGATGAGCAGTTCTTC. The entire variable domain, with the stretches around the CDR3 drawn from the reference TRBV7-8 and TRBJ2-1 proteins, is GAGVSQSPRYKVAKRGQDVALRCDPISGHVSLFWYQQALGQGPEFLTYFQNEAQLDKSGLPSDRFFAERPEGSVSTLKIQRTQQEDSAVYLCANSLSRLAGGLDEQFFGPGTRLTVL.